A selection of T cell receptor beta chains follows, all from one sample in a study of OX40 agonist ivuxolimab in advanced cancers. The repertoire was sequenced with immunoSEQ multiplex PCR; TCRdb's copy has only in-frame clones and lacks some. The table includes around 20,000 clones, roughly 80% detected once. This sample comprised CD4+ or CD8+ T cells sorted from blood, obtained in a trial of the OX40 agonist ivuxolimab. The receptors derive from an adult with an advanced solid tumor such as melanoma, head and neck, liver or kidney cancer. Each CDR3 is given with its conserved first and last residue. The order of the fields is J gene, D gene, V gene, clone size, CDR3 DNA, CDR3 protein. A D gene is named only where the DNA matches it firmly. Clone sizes are given selectively: once, few, many, or a class where the clone is expanded.

J gene: TRBJ2-3
D gene: NA
V gene: TRBV28
clone size: NA
CDR3 DNA: TGTGCCAGCACGAGGCAGGGAAGCACAGATACGCAGTATTTT
CDR3 protein: CASTRQGSTDTQYF

J gene: TRBJ1-5
D gene: NA
V gene: TRBV28
clone size: NA
CDR3 DNA: TGTGCCAGCAGTTTATTCCGGGGCGGCAATCAGCCCCAGCATTTT
CDR3 protein: CASSLFRGGNQPQHF

J gene: TRBJ1-4
D gene: TRBD1
V gene: TRBV4-1
clone size: NA
CDR3 DNA: TGCGCCAGCAGCCAAATTCAAGCCGGGACAGGGAGGTTTGCAACTAATGAAAAACTGTTTTTT
CDR3 protein: CASSQIQAGTGRFATNEKLFF

J gene: TRBJ2-2
D gene: TRBD2
V gene: TRBV2
clone size: many
CDR3 DNA: TGTGCCAGCAGTGCGAGGACTAGCGTCACCGGGGAGCTGTTTTTT
CDR3 protein: CASSARTSVTGELFF

J gene: TRBJ1-3
D gene: NA
V gene: TRBV9
clone size: few
CDR3 DNA: TGTGCCAGCAGCGCGGGGGGTGGAGCTGGAAACACCATATATTTT
CDR3 protein: CASSAGGGAGNTIYF

J gene: TRBJ2-1
D gene: TRBD2
V gene: TRBV2
clone size: NA
CDR3 DNA: TGTGCCAGCAGTTCTGGACTAGCGTCATCGCAGTTCTTC
CDR3 protein: CASSSGLASSQFF

J gene: TRBJ2-7
D gene: TRBD1
V gene: TRBV9
clone size: NA
CDR3 DNA: TGTGCCAGCAGCGCCTCCGGGACAGGGTATGGGGGGGTCTACGAGCAGTACTTC
CDR3 protein: CASSASGTGYGGVYEQYF

J gene: TRBJ2-7
D gene: NA
V gene: TRBV28
clone size: NA
CDR3 DNA: TGTGCCAGCAGTTTAAGGGGTTACGAGCAGTACTTC
CDR3 protein: CASSLRGYEQYF

J gene: TRBJ2-7
D gene: NA
V gene: TRBV9
clone size: NA
CDR3 DNA: TGTGCCAGCAGCGTAGCCCCAGGTGGCTACGAGCAGTACTTC
CDR3 protein: CASSVAPGGYEQYF

J gene: TRBJ1-2
D gene: NA
V gene: TRBV27
clone size: few
CDR3 DNA: TGTGCCAGCAGCATAAGGGCGAACTATGGCTACACCTTC
CDR3 protein: CASSIRANYGYTF

J gene: TRBJ2-7
D gene: NA
V gene: TRBV19
clone size: NA
CDR3 DNA: TGTGCCAGTAGTATTATGCCAGGGGACTACGAGCAGTACTTC
CDR3 protein: CASSIMPGDYEQYF

J gene: TRBJ2-7
D gene: NA
V gene: TRBV10-2
clone size: NA
CDR3 DNA: TGCGCCAGCAGTGAGTTCACCGTTTACGAGCAGTACTTC
CDR3 protein: CASSEFTVYEQYF

J gene: TRBJ2-5
D gene: NA
V gene: TRBV7-3
clone size: NA
CDR3 DNA: TGTACCAGCAGCTTGCTTCAGGGGGGCGAGACCCAGTACTTC
CDR3 protein: CTSSLLQGGETQYF

J gene: TRBJ1-5
D gene: NA
V gene: TRBV27
clone size: NA
CDR3 DNA: TGTGCCAGCAGTCGGGATGTTGATAGTTGGCCCCAGCATTTT
CDR3 protein: CASSRDVDSWPQHF

J gene: TRBJ2-7
D gene: NA
V gene: TRBV7-6
clone size: NA
CDR3 DNA: TGTGCCAGCAGCACCAGGATGGGGACTTACGAGCAGTACTTC
CDR3 protein: CASSTRMGTYEQYF

J gene: TRBJ2-1
D gene: TRBD1
V gene: TRBV28
clone size: NA
CDR3 DNA: TGTGCCAGCAGTTATCCGACAGGGGTTAATGAGCAGTTCTTC
CDR3 protein: CASSYPTGVNEQFF

J gene: TRBJ2-3
D gene: NA
V gene: TRBV6-5
clone size: once
CDR3 DNA: TGTGCCAGCAGTGATTGGACAGATACGCAGTATTTT
CDR3 protein: CASSDWTDTQYF

J gene: TRBJ2-5
D gene: TRBD1
V gene: TRBV30
clone size: NA
CDR3 DNA: TGTGCCTGGAGGACAGGGACAGGGCCGAGAGAGACCCAGTACTTC
CDR3 protein: CAWRTGTGPRETQYF

J gene: TRBJ1-4
D gene: NA
V gene: TRBV19
clone size: many
CDR3 DNA: TGTGCCAGTAGTATAGTGGCCCACAGACTGTTTTTT
CDR3 protein: CASSIVAHRLFF

J gene: TRBJ2-7
D gene: TRBD2
V gene: TRBV5-1
clone size: medium-sized
CDR3 DNA: TGCGCCAGCAGAGAGCTAGCGGGAGGGGACGAGCAGTACTTC
CDR3 protein: CASRELAGGDEQYF

J gene: TRBJ1-4
D gene: TRBD1
V gene: TRBV7-9
clone size: NA
CDR3 DNA: TGTGCCAGCAGCGGAGGGACAGACAATGAAAAACTGTTTTTT
CDR3 protein: CASSGGTDNEKLFF

J gene: TRBJ2-7
D gene: NA
V gene: TRBV6-1
clone size: NA
CDR3 DNA: TGTGCCAGCAGCATTGGAGGGATGGCCTACGAGCAGTACTTC
CDR3 protein: CASSIGGMAYEQYF

J gene: TRBJ2-3
D gene: NA
V gene: TRBV27
clone size: NA
CDR3 DNA: TGTGCCAGCACTGACTACCTAAGTAGCACAGATACGCAGTATTTT
CDR3 protein: CASTDYLSSTDTQYF

J gene: TRBJ1-1
D gene: NA
V gene: TRBV6-1
clone size: NA
CDR3 DNA: TGTGCCAGCAGTTTAATTATCTTGAACACTGAAGCTTTCTTT
CDR3 protein: CASSLIILNTEAFF

J gene: TRBJ1-3
D gene: NA
V gene: TRBV25-1
clone size: NA
CDR3 DNA: TGTGCCAGCAGTGGCGGGACCTCATCTGGAAACACCATATATTTT
CDR3 protein: CASSGGTSSGNTIYF

J gene: TRBJ2-3
D gene: NA
V gene: TRBV5-5
clone size: NA
CDR3 DNA: TGTGCCAGCAGCTTGGGAACAGGGACTTACACAGATACGCAGTATTTT
CDR3 protein: CASSLGTGTYTDTQYF

J gene: TRBJ2-5
D gene: NA
V gene: TRBV7-6
clone size: NA
CDR3 DNA: TGTGCCAGCAGCCCTCACCTTTGGGAGCAGGGGAAGGAGACCCAGTACTTC
CDR3 protein: CASSPHLWEQGKETQYF

J gene: TRBJ2-7
D gene: TRBD1
V gene: TRBV6-5
clone size: NA
CDR3 DNA: TGTGCCAGCAGTTACTCGGGACAGGGCTACGAGCAGTACTTC
CDR3 protein: CASSYSGQGYEQYF

J gene: TRBJ1-2
D gene: NA
V gene: TRBV30
clone size: NA
CDR3 DNA: TGTGCCTGGAGCCTGGGCAACTTCCCCCTTGGGGGCTACACCTTC
CDR3 protein: CAWSLGNFPLGGYTF

J gene: TRBJ1-1
D gene: NA
V gene: TRBV7-9
clone size: NA
CDR3 DNA: TGTGCCAGCAGCTTAGGGGTGGGAGGGAGGACTGAAGCTTTCTTT
CDR3 protein: CASSLGVGGRTEAFF

J gene: TRBJ2-4
D gene: NA
V gene: TRBV5-1
clone size: NA
CDR3 DNA: TGCGCCAGCAGCTTGACACGAACCAAAAACATTCAGTACTTC
CDR3 protein: CASSLTRTKNIQYF

J gene: TRBJ2-7
D gene: TRBD2
V gene: TRBV7-8
clone size: NA
CDR3 DNA: TGTGCCAGCAGCGGATGGAGCGGGGGTGCATACGAGCAGTACTTC
CDR3 protein: CASSGWSGGAYEQYF

J gene: TRBJ1-4
D gene: NA
V gene: TRBV2
clone size: once
CDR3 DNA: TGTGCCAGCAGGGTTCCTCCGGCAGGGGAGTCTTTT
CDR3 protein: CASRVPPAGESF

J gene: TRBJ2-3
D gene: TRBD2
V gene: TRBV9
clone size: NA
CDR3 DNA: TGTGCCAGCAGCGCCCCACTAGCGGGGGGCCCTAGCACAGATACGCAGTATTTT
CDR3 protein: CASSAPLAGGPSTDTQYF

J gene: TRBJ2-1
D gene: NA
V gene: TRBV5-6
clone size: medium-sized
CDR3 DNA: TGTGCCAGCAGTGACCAACAGGGTGGATCCTACAATGAGCAGTTCTTC
CDR3 protein: CASSDQQGGSYNEQFF

J gene: TRBJ2-7
D gene: TRBD2
V gene: TRBV7-8
clone size: NA
CDR3 DNA: TGTGCCAGCAGCTTAACGACTAGCGACTCCTACGAGCAGTACTTC
CDR3 protein: CASSLTTSDSYEQYF

J gene: TRBJ1-1
D gene: NA
V gene: TRBV4-1
clone size: NA
CDR3 DNA: TGCGCCAGCAGCCATCAAAACAGGGCTGAAGCTTTCTTT
CDR3 protein: CASSHQNRAEAFF

J gene: TRBJ2-4
D gene: NA
V gene: TRBV7-2
clone size: NA
CDR3 DNA: TGTGCCAGCAGCTTAGTAGGGGGAATAGGAAACATTCAGTACTTC
CDR3 protein: CASSLVGGIGNIQYF

J gene: TRBJ1-6
D gene: NA
V gene: TRBV14
clone size: NA
CDR3 DNA: TGTGCCAGCAGCCAAGACACAGCAAGCTATAATTCACCCCTCCACTTT
CDR3 protein: CASSQDTASYNSPLHF

J gene: TRBJ1-5
D gene: NA
V gene: TRBV9
clone size: NA
CDR3 DNA: TGTGCCAGCAGCGCCGGAGCTTATCAGCCCCAGCATTTT
CDR3 protein: CASSAGAYQPQHF

J gene: TRBJ2-3
D gene: NA
V gene: TRBV6-1
clone size: NA
CDR3 DNA: TGTGCCAGCAGTGAAGGGCCGACCGCTAGCACAGATACGCAGTATTTT
CDR3 protein: CASSEGPTASTDTQYF

J gene: TRBJ2-1
D gene: TRBD2
V gene: TRBV27
clone size: NA
CDR3 DNA: TGTGCCAGCAGTGCCGAGGGACTAGCGGGTTACAATGAGCAGTTCTTC
CDR3 protein: CASSAEGLAGYNEQFF

J gene: TRBJ1-6
D gene: NA
V gene: TRBV6-4
clone size: NA
CDR3 DNA: TGTGCCAGCAGTGACTCGCAGGGAAATTCACCCCTCCACTTT
CDR3 protein: CASSDSQGNSPLHF

J gene: TRBJ2-7
D gene: NA
V gene: TRBV6-1
clone size: medium-sized
CDR3 DNA: TGTGCCAGCAGTGAAGGGTACTCGCTCTCCTACGAGCAGTACTTC
CDR3 protein: CASSEGYSLSYEQYF

J gene: TRBJ2-7
D gene: NA
V gene: TRBV11-3
clone size: NA
CDR3 DNA: TGTGCCAGCTCCCGGACAGTAAACTACGAGCAGTACTTC
CDR3 protein: CASSRTVNYEQYF

J gene: TRBJ1-2
D gene: NA
V gene: TRBV7-9
clone size: once
CDR3 DNA: TGTGCCAGCAGCTCCTTGAAGGGCAGTAACTATGGCTACACCTTC
CDR3 protein: CASSSLKGSNYGYTF

J gene: TRBJ2-7
D gene: NA
V gene: TRBV7-8
clone size: NA
CDR3 DNA: TGTGCCAGCAGCTACCGACAGGATTCCTACGAGCAGTACTTC
CDR3 protein: CASSYRQDSYEQYF

J gene: TRBJ1-2
D gene: NA
V gene: TRBV5-1
clone size: NA
CDR3 DNA: TGCGCCAGCAGCTTGGCTCGGGAAGGGGGCTATGGCTACACCTTC
CDR3 protein: CASSLAREGGYGYTF

J gene: TRBJ1-5
D gene: NA
V gene: TRBV10-3
clone size: NA
CDR3 DNA: TGTGCCATCAGTGAGTCCCTAAACAAGGAGAAGCCCCAGCATTTT
CDR3 protein: CAISESLNKEKPQHF